This T cell receptor (beta chain) was sequenced in a study of T cell responses to AZD1222 COVID-19 vaccine. The CDR3 extends over 14 amino acids. Trimming took 2 bases from V and 4 from J, leaving 8 bases between them. Looked up from germline, CDR1 is ENHRY and CDR2 is SYGVKD. Sequencing used immunoSEQ multiplex PCR; TCRdb keeps in-frame clones, though not all of them. In the table there are some 54,000 clones, about 90% of which are singletons. This TCR was sampled from an adult in good health. J is TRBJ2-2 and V is TRBV10-3; D is perhaps TRBD2 (6 bases). The sequencing here drew on peripheral blood, taken on day 0 of AZD1222 vaccination. The CDR3, as DNA: TGTGCCATCAGTGAGATTAGCGGCACCGGGGAGCTGTTTTTT. Protein product: CAISEISGTGELFF.